The 10 T cell receptor beta chains below come from one sample, sequenced in a study of read filtering for tumor transcriptome and immune sequencing. The library was built from around 400 ng RNA with molecular barcoded adaptors for alpha/delta and beta/gamma chains. TCRdb called the reads again in MiXCR, with one record for every CDR3 protein. This table holds about 58,000 distinct CDR3 sequences, roughly an eighth found once. Sequenced sample: a population of CD138-negative cells sorted from bone marrow. The receptors originated from a donor at least 40 years old with multiple myeloma.

The table lists this clonotype with many counts. The chain joins TRBV5-1 to TRBJ1-5; 10 nucleotides agree with TRBD1. Germline V lookup: CDR1 SGHRS, CDR2 YFSETQ. The CDR3 has 15 residues. Trimming took 0 bases from V and 4 from J; bases not matched to a gene: 1. The CDR3 region is CASSLGGQGNQPQHF. The DNA for the CDR3 is TGCGCCAGCAGCTTGGGGGGACAGGGGAATCAGCCCCAGCATTTT.

This clonotype was recorded at least ten times. The rearrangement uses TRBV7-9 and TRBJ2-5, with D unclear. There are 14 residues in the CDR3. From germline, CDR1 is SEHNR and CDR2 FQNEAQ (reference sequence). Trimming left V 1 base short and J 0 bases short, with 6 bases between. This CDR3 reads CASSLGRDQETQYF. The CDR3 DNA reads as TGTGCCAGCAGCTTAGGACGGGACCAAGAGACCCAGTACTTC.

Many counts were recorded for this clonotype. The CDR3: CSVQLAGGTETQYF. CDR3 bases: TGCAGCGTTCAACTAGCGGGGGGAACGGAGACCCAGTACTTC. The chain recombines TRBV29-1 with TRBJ2-5, with 12 bases fitting TRBD2. V shed 5 bases, J shed 5 bases, and the junction held 6 bases outside the gene matches. The CDR3 totals 14 residues. Per the germline V gene, CDR1 is SQVTM and CDR2 is ANQGSEA.

This clonotype has ten or more counts. The chain recombines TRBV12-3 or TRBV12-4 with TRBJ2-7, with D tentatively TRBD2 (5 bases). Trimming cost V 7 bases and J 3 bases, with 16 bases left between them. The CDR3 runs 14 residues. The CDR3 region has the DNA TGTGCCAGCAAATCACCCGGGGTTTACTACGAGCAGTACTTC. Its protein product is CASKSPGVYYEQYF.

This clonotype was found many times. V and J are TRBV5-5 and TRBJ2-1, with TRBD1 matching 9 bases. The junction had 14 bases not matched to a gene; V was cut back by 3 bases and J by 7 bases. Germline CDR1 reads SGHKS; CDR2 reads YYEKEE (reference sequence). The CDR3 is 17 residues long. The CDR3 DNA is TGTGCCAGCAGCTCACCTACCGGGACAGGGAAGAAAAATGAGCAGTTCTTC. Its translation: CASSSPTGTGKKNEQFF.

Concerning this clonotype itself: One base away lies a much larger clone, so this may be a sequencing read error. A read error is likely, as this CDR3 ends without the conserved phenylalanine or tryptophan. V is TRBV2 and J is TRBJ2-3, with D unresolved. The V gene lost 1 base and the J gene lost 9 bases, with 14 bases spanning the gap. Germline V gives CDR1 SNHLY, CDR2 FYNNEI. There are 14 residues in the CDR3. CDR3 in DNA: TGTGCCAGCAGTGAAGTGGCCGGATTCGGGACGCAGTATTCT. As protein: CASSEVAGFGTQYS.

There are many counts of this clonotype. The chain carries TRBV5-6 and TRBJ1-1, with D uncertain. CDR3 length: 12 amino acids. Germline CDR1 SGHDT, CDR2 YYEEEE. Trimming left V 2 bases short and J 1 base short, with 3 bases between. The CDR3 bases are TGTGCCAGCAGCTTTGAGAACACTGAAGCTTTCTTT. This translates into CASSFENTEAFF.

This clonotype was observed at least ten times. The gene calls are TRBV5-1 and TRBJ2-1, with 12 bases identical to TRBD1. Per the germline V gene, CDR1 is SGHRS and CDR2 is YFSETQ. Losses at the gene ends were 4 bases for V and 7 bases for J; bases not matched to a gene: 6. The CDR3 spans 15 residues. Here the CDR3 DNA reads TGCGCCAGCAGCCCGGGACAGGGGGCTAATAATGAGCAGTTCTTC. Translation gives CASSPGQGANNEQFF.

There are a few counts of this clonotype. The chain employs TRBV29-1 and TRBJ1-5; D possibly corresponds to TRBD1 (5 bases). CDR3 length: 15 amino acids. Between the trimmed V and J ends, which lost 4 bases and 13 bases, there was a span of 26 bases. Germline V gives CDR1 SQVTM, CDR2 ANQGSEA. This chain's CDR3 is CSVAVIAGRTTQQHF. CDR3 DNA: TGCAGCGTTGCCGTTATCGCAGGGAGGACCACACAGCAGCATTTT.

The CDR3 reads CASSRIRGQGALGEQYF. In DNA, the CDR3 is TGTGCCAGCAGCCGAATCAGGGGACAGGGGGCCCTGGGCGAGCAGTACTTC. This chain links TRBV3-1 with TRBJ2-7; 12 bases align to TRBD1. The V and J ends lost 4 bases and 6 bases, in that order; junction bases with no gene match: 13. The CDR3 has 17 amino acids. Germline V gives CDR1 LGHDT, CDR2 YNNKEL (reference sequence).